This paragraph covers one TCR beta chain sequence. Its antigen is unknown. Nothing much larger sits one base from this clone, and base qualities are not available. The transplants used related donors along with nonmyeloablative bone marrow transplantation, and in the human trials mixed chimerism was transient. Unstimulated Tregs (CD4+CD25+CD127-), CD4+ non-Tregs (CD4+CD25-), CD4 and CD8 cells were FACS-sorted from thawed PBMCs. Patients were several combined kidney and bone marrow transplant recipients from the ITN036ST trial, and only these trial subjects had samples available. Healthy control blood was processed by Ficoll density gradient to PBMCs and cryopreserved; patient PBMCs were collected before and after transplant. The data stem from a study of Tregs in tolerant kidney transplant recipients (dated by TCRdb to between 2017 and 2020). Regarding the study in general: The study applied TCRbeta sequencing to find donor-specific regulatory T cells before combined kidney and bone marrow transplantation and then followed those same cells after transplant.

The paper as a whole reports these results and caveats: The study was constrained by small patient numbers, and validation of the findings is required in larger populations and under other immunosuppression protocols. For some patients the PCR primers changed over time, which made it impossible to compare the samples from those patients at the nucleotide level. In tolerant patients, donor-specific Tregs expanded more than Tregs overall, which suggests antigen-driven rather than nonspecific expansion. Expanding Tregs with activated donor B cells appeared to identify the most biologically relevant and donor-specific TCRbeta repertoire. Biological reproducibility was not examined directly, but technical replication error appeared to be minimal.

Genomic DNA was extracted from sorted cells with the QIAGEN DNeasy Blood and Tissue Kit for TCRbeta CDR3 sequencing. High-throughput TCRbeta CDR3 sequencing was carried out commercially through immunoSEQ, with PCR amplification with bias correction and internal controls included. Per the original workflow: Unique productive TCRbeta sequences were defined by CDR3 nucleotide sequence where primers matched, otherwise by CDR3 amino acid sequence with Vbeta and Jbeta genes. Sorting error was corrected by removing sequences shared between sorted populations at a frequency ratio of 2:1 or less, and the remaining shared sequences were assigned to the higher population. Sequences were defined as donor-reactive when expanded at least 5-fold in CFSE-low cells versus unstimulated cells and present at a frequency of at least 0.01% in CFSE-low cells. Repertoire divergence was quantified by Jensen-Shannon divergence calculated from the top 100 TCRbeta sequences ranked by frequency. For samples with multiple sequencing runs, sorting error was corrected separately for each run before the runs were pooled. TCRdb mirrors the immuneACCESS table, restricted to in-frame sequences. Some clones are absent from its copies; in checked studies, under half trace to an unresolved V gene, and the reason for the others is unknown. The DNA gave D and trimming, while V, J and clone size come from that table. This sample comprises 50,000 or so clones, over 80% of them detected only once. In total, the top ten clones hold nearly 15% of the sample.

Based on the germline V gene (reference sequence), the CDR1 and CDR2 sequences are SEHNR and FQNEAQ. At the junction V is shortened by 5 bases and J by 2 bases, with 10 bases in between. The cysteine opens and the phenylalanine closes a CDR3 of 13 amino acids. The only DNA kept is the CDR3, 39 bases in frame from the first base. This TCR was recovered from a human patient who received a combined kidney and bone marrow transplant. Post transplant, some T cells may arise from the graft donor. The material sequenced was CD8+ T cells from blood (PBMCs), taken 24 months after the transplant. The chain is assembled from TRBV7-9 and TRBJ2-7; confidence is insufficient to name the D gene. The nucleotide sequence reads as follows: TGTGCCAGCAGCCCTCCCGCGGCCTACGAGCAGTACTTC. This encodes CASSPPAAYEQYF.